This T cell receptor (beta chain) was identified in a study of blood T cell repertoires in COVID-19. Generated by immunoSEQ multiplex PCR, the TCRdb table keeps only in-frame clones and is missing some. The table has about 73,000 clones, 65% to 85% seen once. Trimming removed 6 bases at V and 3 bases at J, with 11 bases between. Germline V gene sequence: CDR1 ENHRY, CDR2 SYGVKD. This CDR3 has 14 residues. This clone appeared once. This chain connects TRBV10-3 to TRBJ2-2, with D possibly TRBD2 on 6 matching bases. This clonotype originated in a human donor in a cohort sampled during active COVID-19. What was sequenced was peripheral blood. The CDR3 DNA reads TGTGCCATCAGGAGGGGCGGGGACACCGGGGAGCTGTTTTTT. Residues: CAIRRGGDTGELFF.